This TCR beta chain was obtained from a study of blood T cell repertoires in COVID-19. Overall study: T cells, B-cell-depleted T cells, or PBMCs provided the cDNA or gDNA that served as material.

From germline, CDR1 is SEHNR and CDR2 FQNEAQ (reference sequence). The CDR3 totals 14 residues. V gave up 7 bases and J gave up 3 bases; unmatched junction bases: 5. Libraries were prepared by immunoSEQ multiplex PCR; TCRdb keeps only in-frame clonotypes and omits some of them. Of over 300,000 clones in the sample, more than 80% were seen once. V usage is TRBV7-9 and J usage is TRBJ1-2, with 10 bases aligning to TRBD1. The TCR was taken from a young man who had recovered from COVID-19. Sequenced input: peripheral blood. Written as DNA, the CDR3 is TGTGCCAGCAACCCGACAGGGGGCCACTATGGCTACACCTTC. This gives the protein CASNPTGGHYGYTF.